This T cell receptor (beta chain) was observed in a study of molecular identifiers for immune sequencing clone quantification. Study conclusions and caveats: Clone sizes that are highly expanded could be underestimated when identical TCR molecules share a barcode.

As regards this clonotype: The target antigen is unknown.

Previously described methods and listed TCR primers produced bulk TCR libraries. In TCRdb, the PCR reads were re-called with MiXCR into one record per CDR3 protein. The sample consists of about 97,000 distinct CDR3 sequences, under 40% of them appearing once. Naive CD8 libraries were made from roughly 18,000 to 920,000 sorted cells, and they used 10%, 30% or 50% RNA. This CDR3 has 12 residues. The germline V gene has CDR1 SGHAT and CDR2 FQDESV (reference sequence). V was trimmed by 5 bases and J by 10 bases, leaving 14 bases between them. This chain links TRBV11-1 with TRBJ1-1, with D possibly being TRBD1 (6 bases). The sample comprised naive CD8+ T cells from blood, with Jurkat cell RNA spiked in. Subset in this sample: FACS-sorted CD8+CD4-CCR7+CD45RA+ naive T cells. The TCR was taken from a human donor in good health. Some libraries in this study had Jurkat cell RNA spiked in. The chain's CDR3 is CASSTGTYRAFF. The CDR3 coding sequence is TGTGCCAGCAGCACAGGGACATACAGAGCTTTCTTT. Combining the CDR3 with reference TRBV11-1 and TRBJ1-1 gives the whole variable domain EAEVAQSPRYKITEKSQAVAFWCDPISGHATLYWYRQILGQGPELLVQFQDESVVDDSQLPKDRFSAERLKGVDSTLKIQPAELGDSAMYLCASSTGTYRAFFGQGTRLTVV.